One and the same sample provided the 11 T cell receptor beta chains below, sequenced in a study of T cell changes during pregnancy in multiple sclerosis. The repertoire was sequenced with immunoSEQ multiplex PCR; TCRdb's copy has only in-frame clones and lacks some. This repertoire shows 100,000 to 110,000 clones, approximately 90% found once; its top ten account for less than 2.5%. Sequenced here: peripheral blood, sampled after pregnancy. Receptors were obtained from a female donor with multiple sclerosis, enrolled in a pregnancy study.

This sequence joins TRBV11-2 and TRBJ2-1; 8 nucleotides align to TRBD2. Germline values: CDR1 SGHAT, CDR2 FQNNGV. CDR3 length: 16 residues. V was clipped by 2 bases and J by 7 bases; unmatched bases: 10. CDR3 amino acids: CASSLNPAGVSNEQFF. CDR3 in DNA: TGTGCCAGCAGCTTAAATCCAGCGGGAGTGAGTAATGAGCAGTTCTTC.

This chain links TRBV11-2 with TRBJ2-5, with 10 nucleotides matching TRBD2. CDR3 size: 15 residues. The V and J ends lost 4 bases and 1 base, in that order; junction bases with no gene match: 3. Germline V gene lookup returns CDR1 SGHAT and CDR2 FQNNGV. In nucleotides, the CDR3 is TGTGCCAGCAGCTCCCTAGCGGGGGTCCAAGAGACCCAGTACTTC. This translates into CASSSLAGVQETQYF.

The chain has TRBV27 and TRBJ1-2; D not certain. Trimming cost V 3 bases and J 1 base, with 15 bases left between them. Germline CDR1 is MNHEY and CDR2 is SMNVEV (reference sequence). There are 16 residues in the CDR3. In DNA form, the CDR3 reads TGTGCCAGCAGTTTTTATCCGGGAAAGCTTAACTATGGCTACACCTTC. Protein: CASSFYPGKLNYGYTF.

The chain has TRBV19 and TRBJ1-1; the D gene is possibly TRBD1 (5 bases). The CDR3 runs 14 residues. Germline V gives CDR1 LNHDA, CDR2 SQIVND (reference sequence). V gave up 5 bases and J gave up 2 bases, with 12 bases separating them. The CDR3 spells CASSPGRVNTEAFF. CDR3 coding DNA: TGTGCCAGTAGTCCCGGCAGGGTAAACACTGAAGCTTTCTTT.

This chain uses TRBV28 with TRBJ2-7, with TRBD1 identical over 10 bases. The length of the CDR3 is 16 residues. The ends lost 4 bases at V and 1 base at J; junction bases unmatched: 7. Germline values: CDR1 MDHEN, CDR2 SYDVKM. CDR3 nucleotide sequence: TGTGCCAGCAGTTCCCCCGGGACAGGGGCATCCTACGAGCAGTACTTC. This sequence encodes CASSSPGTGASYEQYF. The full variable domain, its missing parts supplied by reference TRBV28 and TRBJ2-7, is DVKVTQSSRYLVKRTGEKVFLECVQDMDHENMFWYRQDPGLGLRLIYFSYDVKMKEKGDIPEGYSVSREKKERFSLILESASTNQTSMYLCASSSPGTGASYEQYFGPGTRLTVT.

The CDR3 coding sequence is TGTGCCAGCAGCTTTGGTTTTAGCTCCTACAATGAGCAGTTCTTC. Translation gives CASSFGFSSYNEQFF. V is TRBV7-3 and J is TRBJ2-1; D is unresolved. The CDR3 loop spans 15 amino acids. Trimming shortened V by 3 bases and J by 0 bases, and 9 bases separated the two germline ends. From germline, CDR1 is SGHTA and CDR2 FQGTGA. The full variable domain, its missing parts supplied by reference TRBV7-3 and TRBJ2-1, is GAGVSQTPSNKVTEKGKYVELRCDPISGHTALYWYRQSLGQGPEFLIYFQGTGAADDSGLPNDRFFAVRPEGSVSTLKIQRTERGDSAVYLCASSFGFSSYNEQFFGPGTRLTVL.

The V gene is TRBV5-1, the J gene TRBJ2-7, with 8 bases that match TRBD1. Losses at the gene ends were 0 bases for V and 6 bases for J; bases not matched to a gene: 8. The CDR3 has 15 residues. Germline loops: CDR1 SGHRS, CDR2 YFSETQ. CDR3 DNA sequence: TGCGCCAGCAGCTTGGGGACAGGGTTCATCGGCGAGCAGTACTTC. The encoded protein is CASSLGTGFIGEQYF.

The chain links TRBV2 to TRBJ1-5, with D possibly being TRBD1 (5 bases). This CDR3 has 14 residues. Trimming took 1 base from V and 7 from J, leaving 11 bases between them. The V gene's germline CDR1 is SNHLY and CDR2 FYNNEI. The chain's CDR3 is CASSEGGVVQPQHF. The CDR3 bases are TGTGCCAGCAGTGAAGGGGGGGTGGTGCAGCCCCAGCATTTT.

This clone has a single count. The rearrangement links TRBV10-3 to TRBJ2-1; 12 bases match TRBD2. The CDR3 loop spans 14 amino acids. The J segment lost 7 bases and the V segment lost 5 bases, leaving 3 bases of the junction unmatched. Germline-derived CDR1 and CDR2 are ENHRY and SYGVKD. The CDR3 loop reads CAISPGTSGNEQFF. CDR3 coding DNA: TGTGCCATCAGTCCCGGGACTAGCGGGAATGAGCAGTTCTTC.

This chain connects TRBV29-1 to TRBJ2-3; D is perhaps TRBD1 (5 bases). Germline V gene lookup returns CDR1 SQVTM and CDR2 ANQGSEA. The V and J ends lost 1 base and 11 bases respectively, with 10 bases between them. CDR3 size: 11 residues. The CDR3 region is CSVEVGRVQYF. CDR3 nucleotide sequence: TGCAGCGTTGAAGTGGGCAGGGTGCAGTATTTT.

The V gene is TRBV7-9, the J gene TRBJ2-3; the match to TRBD2 covers 9 bases. With V trimmed by 5 bases and J by 5 bases, 8 bases remained unmatched. CDR3 size: 15 residues. Germline V gene sequence: CDR1 SEHNR, CDR2 FQNEAQ (reference sequence). Here the CDR3 DNA reads TGTGCCAGCAGCCTCCAGCGGGGGGTTGGAGATACGCAGTATTTT. Its protein product is CASSLQRGVGDTQYF.